The T cell receptor (beta chain) under discussion was sequenced for a study of blood T cell repertoires in COVID-19. The CDR3 length is 16 residues. CDR1 and CDR2 (germline): LNHNV, YYDKDF (reference sequence). V was trimmed by 1 base and J by 4 bases, leaving 14 bases between them. Per the authors' pipeline: Researchers report that nucleated cell counts were estimated from reference gene primer amplification. TCRdb's copy holds only in-frame clones and misses some; the assay was immunoSEQ multiplex PCR. The DNA gave D and trimming, while V, J and clone size come from that table. The sample consists of some 95,000 clones, less than 95% of them appearing once.

The chain has TRBV15 and TRBJ2-1; tentative D call: TRBD1 (5 bases). The source is a human donor with active COVID-19. The donor label of this sample is uncertain. The source material was peripheral blood. The CDR3 DNA reads TGTGCCACCAGCAGAGGGGGTCAGGGTGGTTACAATGAGCAGTTCTTC. It encodes CATSRGGQGGYNEQFF. The variable domain in full, completed from reference TRBV15 and TRBJ2-1, reads DAMVIQNPRYQVTQFGKPVTLSCSQTLNHNVMYWYQQKSSQAPKLLFHYYDKDFNNEADTPDNFQSRRPNTSFCFLDIRSPGLGDTAMYLCATSRGGQGGYNEQFFGPGTRLTVL.